The 18 T cell receptor beta chains reported below all come from one sample, sequenced in a study of blood T cell repertoires in COVID-19. Method: immunoSEQ multiplex PCR; TCRdb's copy keeps in-frame clones and lacks some. The table includes roughly 220,000 clones, roughly nine tenths detected once. Sequenced sample: peripheral blood. The receptors here all came from a woman in her forties or fifties with COVID-19, enrolled during active disease.

V usage is TRBV10-2 and J usage is TRBJ1-3, with D perhaps TRBD1 (6 bases). Trimming removed 5 bases at V and 0 bases at J, with 11 bases between. CDR3 length equals 15 residues. CDR1 WSHSY and CDR2 SAAADI come from the germline V gene. In DNA, the CDR3 is TGCGCCAGCAGTCCCGACAGGAGCTCTGGAAACACCATATATTTT. Translation gives CASSPDRSSGNTIYF.

The J gene is TRBJ1-1, the V gene TRBV5-1; D is unclear. Germline loops: CDR1 SGHRS, CDR2 YFSETQ. Trimming stripped 0 bases from V and 1 base from J, with 7 bases between. The CDR3 loop spans 14 amino acids. The CDR3 coding sequence is TGCGCCAGCAGCTTGGCGACTAAGAACACTGAAGCTTTCTTT. Encoded protein: CASSLATKNTEAFF.

This chain connects TRBV28 to TRBJ1-1; D not certain. Germline V CDR1 and CDR2: MDHEN, SYDVKM. Trimming cost V 2 bases and J 5 bases, with 9 bases left between them. The CDR3 is 13 residues long. The CDR3 nucleotides are TGTGCCAGCAGTTTAAAGGAGAGAACTGAAGCTTTCTTT. The encoded protein is CASSLKERTEAFF. Combining the CDR3 with reference TRBV28 and TRBJ1-1 gives the whole variable domain DVKVTQSSRYLVKRTGEKVFLECVQDMDHENMFWYRQDPGLGLRLIYFSYDVKMKEKGDIPEGYSVSREKKERFSLILESASTNQTSMYLCASSLKERTEAFFGQGTRLTVV.

The V call is TRBV19, the J call TRBJ2-7, with D perhaps matching TRBD2 (7 bases). The V end was cut by 6 bases, the J end by 0 bases, with 15 bases between. This CDR3 is built from 15 residues. Looked up from germline, CDR1 is LNHDA and CDR2 is SQIVND (reference sequence). This CDR3 reads CASSGGGASSYEQYF. The CDR3 nucleotides are TGTGCCAGTAGCGGTGGGGGGGCGAGCTCCTACGAGCAGTACTTC. Full variable domain (outside the CDR3, taken from reference TRBV19 and TRBJ2-7): DGGITQSPKYLFRKEGQNVTLSCEQNLNHDAMYWYRQDPGQGLRLIYYSQIVNDFQKGDIAEGYSVSREKKESFPLTVTSAQKNPTAFYLCASSGGGASSYEQYFGPGTRLTVT.

This clone has only a few counts. The gene calls are TRBV6-5 and TRBJ2-6, with 8 bases lining up with TRBD1. Germline values: CDR1 MNHEY, CDR2 SVGAGI. The CDR3 is 15 residues long. The V gene end was trimmed by 10 bases and the J gene end by 0 bases; junction bases not matched to a gene: 5. CDR3 loop: CATGQAHSGANVLTF. The CDR3 coding sequence is TGTGCCACGGGACAGGCCCACTCTGGGGCCAACGTCCTGACTTTC.

The chain is built from TRBV24-1 and TRBJ2-7, with 9 bases matching TRBD1. V trimming: 4 bases; J trimming: 4 bases; junction bases outside the gene matches: 7. The germline CDR1 and CDR2 sequences are KGHDR and SFDVKD. The CDR3 is made up of 15 amino acids. This chain's CDR3 is CATSDPDRGRYEQYV. The CDR3 DNA is TGTGCCACCAGTGACCCTGACAGGGGGAGGTACGAGCAGTACGTC.

CDR3 residues: CASSDWITGATNEKLFF. CDR3 in DNA: TGTGCCAGCAGTGATTGGATAACAGGGGCAACTAATGAAAAACTGTTTTTT. This chain joins TRBV2 and TRBJ1-4; 7 nucleotides line up with TRBD1. Germline CDR1 SNHLY, CDR2 FYNNEI. This CDR3 region has 17 residues. V was pared by 3 bases and J by 0 bases, with 7 bases of the junction left unmatched.

The CDR3 coding sequence is TGTGCCAGCAGTGGAACAGGGTCCTACAATGAGCAGTTCTTC. It encodes CASSGTGSYNEQFF. The genes are TRBV2 and TRBJ2-1, with D maybe TRBD1 (6 bases). The V end was cut by 4 bases, the J end by 1 base, with 8 bases between. The CDR3 consists of 14 residues. In germline, CDR1 is SNHLY, CDR2 FYNNEI.

The chain recombines TRBV24-1 with TRBJ2-5; the match to TRBD1 covers 7 bases. This CDR3 has 16 amino acids. V dropped 5 bases and J dropped 5; count of bases not matched to a gene: 13. Germline values: CDR1 KGHDR, CDR2 SFDVKD. The CDR3 coding sequence is TGTGCCACCAGTGGCCCTGGGACAGTCGACGAGGAGACCCAGTACTTC. Protein product: CATSGPGTVDEETQYF.

This chain links TRBV19 with TRBJ2-3; a possible D gene is TRBD2 (7 bases). CDR3 length: 16 residues. Germline V gives CDR1 LNHDA, CDR2 SQIVND (reference sequence). V shed 5 bases and J shed 6 bases, with 21 bases lying between them. In DNA, the CDR3 is TGTGCCAGTAGTCCTGTGCGGGGGCTTGGTTTGGATACGCAGTATTTT. This codes for CASSPVRGLGLDTQYF.

This chain joins TRBV10-1 and TRBJ2-7; D gene uncertain. Germline V gene sequence: CDR1 WNHNN, CDR2 SYGVQD (reference sequence). Trimming took 0 bases from V and 4 from J, leaving 7 bases between them. The CDR3 runs 13 residues. The CDR3 nucleotides are TGCGCCAGCAGTGAGTCGGGCTCTTACGAGCAGTACGTC. Protein: CASSESGSYEQYV.

The genes are TRBV7-9 and TRBJ1-2, with D unresolved. CDR1 SEHNR and CDR2 FQNEAQ come from the germline V gene (reference sequence). The CDR3 runs to 14 residues. V lost 2 bases and J lost 0, with 7 bases in between. As DNA, the CDR3 is TGTGCCAGCAGCTTACTGGCAGCTAACTATGGCTACACCTTC. Encoded protein: CASSLLAANYGYTF. Combining the CDR3 with reference TRBV7-9 and TRBJ1-2 gives the whole variable domain DTGVSQNPRHKITKRGQNVTFRCDPISEHNRLYWYRQTLGQGPEFLTYFQNEAQLEKSRLLSDRFSAERPKGSFSTLEIQRTEQGDSAMYLCASSLLAANYGYTFGSGTRLTVV.

The gene calls are TRBV9 and TRBJ1-2; D possibly corresponds to TRBD1 (6 bases). This CDR3 comprises 16 residues. The germline gives CDR1 SGDLS, CDR2 YYNGEE. V lost 2 bases, J lost 4 bases, and 18 bases lay in between. The CDR3 sequence is CASSVTGTYTGYGYTF. The CDR3 DNA reads TGTGCCAGCAGCGTCACCGGGACATATACGGGCTATGGCTACACCTTC.

The chain employs TRBV7-8 and TRBJ2-7; D perhaps matches TRBD1 (8 bases). Looked up from germline, CDR1 is SGHVS and CDR2 is FQNEAQ. The CDR3 is 17 amino acids. Trimming left V 1 base short and J 2 bases short, with 18 bases between. CDR3 sequence: CASSLVFRQGTTYEQYF. Written as DNA, the CDR3 is TGTGCCAGCAGCTTAGTCTTCCGACAGGGGACTACCTACGAGCAGTACTTC.

The rearrangement joins TRBV7-9 to TRBJ2-1, with 8 nucleotides matching TRBD1. V lost 3 bases, J lost 6 bases, and 10 bases stayed unmatched. Germline CDR1 reads SEHNR; CDR2 reads FQNEAQ (reference sequence). This CDR3 is 16 amino acids long. CDR3 nucleotide sequence: TGTGCCAGCAGCTTGACATTCAGGGGGCAATCCAATGAGCAGTTCTTC. Protein: CASSLTFRGQSNEQFF.

Here the CDR3 reads CASSERGLGNYGYTF. The CDR3 DNA follows: TGTGCCAGCAGTGAACGGGGGTTGGGTAACTATGGCTACACCTTC. The V and J genes are TRBV6-1 and TRBJ1-2, with D perhaps TRBD1 (5 bases). The CDR3 extends over 15 amino acids. Deletions cut 2 bases from V and 1 base from J, with 11 bases between. Germline CDR1 MNHNS, CDR2 SASEGT.

This chain connects TRBV25-1 to TRBJ1-2, with D hard to call. Germline V lookup: CDR1 MGHDK, CDR2 SYGVNS. The CDR3 spans 13 residues. With 2 bases removed from V and 2 bases from J, the gap between germline ends came to 6 bases. The CDR3 here is CASSEPQNYGYTF. In nucleotides, the CDR3 is TGTGCCAGCAGTGAACCTCAGAACTATGGCTACACCTTC.

The genes are TRBV19 and TRBJ1-5; TRBD1 might be the D (5 bases). Trimming stripped 8 bases from V and 3 bases from J, with 11 bases between. This CDR3 contains 13 residues. Germline loops: CDR1 LNHDA, CDR2 SQIVND (reference sequence). CDR3 DNA: TGTGCCAGTGGAAACAGGCTCAATCAGCCCCAGCATTTT. It is translated as CASGNRLNQPQHF.